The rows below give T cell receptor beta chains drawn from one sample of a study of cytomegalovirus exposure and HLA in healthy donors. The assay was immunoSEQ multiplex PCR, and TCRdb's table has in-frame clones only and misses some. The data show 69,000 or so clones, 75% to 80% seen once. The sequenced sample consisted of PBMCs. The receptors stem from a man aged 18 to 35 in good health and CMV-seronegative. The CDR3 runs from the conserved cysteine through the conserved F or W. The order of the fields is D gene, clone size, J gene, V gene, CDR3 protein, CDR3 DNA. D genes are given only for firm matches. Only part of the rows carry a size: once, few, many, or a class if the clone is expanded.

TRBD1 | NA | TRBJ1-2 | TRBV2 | CASSEGQNYGYTF | TGTGCCAGCAGCGAGGGACAGAACTATGGCTACACCTTC
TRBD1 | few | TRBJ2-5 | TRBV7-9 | CASSRTGGFRETQYF | TGTGCCAGCAGCAGGACAGGGGGCTTTCGGGAGACCCAGTACTTC
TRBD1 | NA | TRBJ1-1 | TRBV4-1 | CASSQAGQGASNTEAFF | TGCGCCAGCAGCCAAGCAGGACAGGGGGCAAGCAACACTGAAGCTTTCTTT
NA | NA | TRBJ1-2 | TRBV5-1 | CASSGEGNYGYTF | TGCGCCAGCTCGGGGGAGGGGAACTATGGCTACACCTTC
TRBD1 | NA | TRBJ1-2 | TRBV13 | CASSWDRGQGYTF | TGTGCCAGCAGCTGGGACAGGGGGCAAGGCTACACCTTC
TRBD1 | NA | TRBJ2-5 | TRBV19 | CASSQGQGWETQYF | TGTGCCAGTAGCCAGGGACAGGGGTGGGAGACCCAGTACTTC
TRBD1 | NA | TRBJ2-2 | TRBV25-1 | CASSSETGSGTGELFF | TGTGCCAGCAGTAGTGAGACAGGGTCGGGCACCGGGGAGCTGTTTTTT
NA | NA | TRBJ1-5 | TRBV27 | CASSSPGEGQPQHF | TGTGCCAGCAGTTCCCCCGGGGAAGGTCAGCCCCAGCATTTT
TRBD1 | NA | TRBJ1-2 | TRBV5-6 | CASSQLDRVYGYTF | TGTGCCAGCAGCCAACTGGACAGGGTCTATGGCTACACCTTC
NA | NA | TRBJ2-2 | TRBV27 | CASSLGAVGELFF | TGTGCCAGCAGTTTAGGAGCGGTCGGGGAGCTGTTTTTT
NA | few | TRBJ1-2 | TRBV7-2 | CASSPTPNYGYTF | TGTGCCAGCAGCCCGACACCCAACTATGGCTACACCTTC
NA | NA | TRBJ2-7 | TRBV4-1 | CASSQGAEGYEQYF | TGCGCCAGCAGCCAAGGGGCCGAGGGATACGAGCAGTACTTC
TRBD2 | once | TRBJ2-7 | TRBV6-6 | CASSYGTSSYEQYF | TGTGCCAGCAGTTACGGGACTAGCTCCTACGAGCAGTACTTC
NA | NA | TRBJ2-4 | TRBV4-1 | CASSQDPGLGNIQYF | TGCGCCAGCAGCCAAGATCCAGGGCTTGGAAACATTCAGTACTTC
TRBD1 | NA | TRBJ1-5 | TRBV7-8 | CASSPGTGGGSVNQPQHF | TGTGCCAGCAGCCCAGGGACAGGGGGTGGGTCGGTCAATCAGCCCCAGCATTTT
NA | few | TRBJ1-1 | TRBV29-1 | CSVEGTGGGGTEAFF | TGCAGCGTTGAAGGAACTGGGGGGGGCGGGACTGAAGCTTTCTTT
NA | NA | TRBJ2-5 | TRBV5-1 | CASSPGTHQETQYF | TGCGCCAGCAGCCCTGGGACACACCAAGAGACCCAGTACTTC
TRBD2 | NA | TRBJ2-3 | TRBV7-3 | CASSSNPGLAGGGADTQYF | TGTGCCAGCAGTTCTAATCCGGGACTAGCGGGGGGAGGCGCAGATACGCAGTATTTT
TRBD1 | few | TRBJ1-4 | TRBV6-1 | CASSSGTATNEKLFF | TGTGCCAGCAGTTCCGGGACAGCAACTAATGAAAAACTGTTTTTT
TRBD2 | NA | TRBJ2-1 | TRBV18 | CASSPELSGGNEQFF | TGTGCCAGCTCACCCGAGCTAAGCGGGGGGAATGAGCAGTTCTTC
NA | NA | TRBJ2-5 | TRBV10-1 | CASSESRRREETQYF | TGCGCCAGCAGTGAGTCCCGAAGGAGGGAAGAGACCCAGTACTTC
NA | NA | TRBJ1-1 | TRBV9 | CASNGGDMNTEAFF | TGTGCCAGCAACGGTGGGGACATGAACACTGAAGCTTTCTTT
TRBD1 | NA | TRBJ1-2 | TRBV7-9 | CASSPTGGLYGYTF | TGTGCCAGCAGCCCGACAGGGGGGCTCTATGGCTACACCTTC
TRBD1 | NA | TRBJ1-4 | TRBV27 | CASSLGQGSANEKLFF | TGTGCCAGCAGTTTAGGACAGGGTAGTGCTAATGAAAAACTGTTTTTT
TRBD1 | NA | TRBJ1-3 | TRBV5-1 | CASSLRRQGETGNTIYF | TGCGCCAGCAGCTTGCGTAGACAGGGGGAGACTGGAAACACCATATATTTT
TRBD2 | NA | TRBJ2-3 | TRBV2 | CASTLREGTTDTQYF | TGTGCCAGCACCCTGAGGGAGGGTACCACAGATACGCAGTATTTT
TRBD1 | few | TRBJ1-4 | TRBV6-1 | CASTLNGQGEEKLFF | TGTGCCAGCACCCTAAATGGACAGGGGGAAGAAAAACTGTTTTTT
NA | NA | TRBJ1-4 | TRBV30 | CAWKGLGDEKLFF | TGTGCCTGGAAAGGATTAGGGGATGAAAAACTGTTTTTT
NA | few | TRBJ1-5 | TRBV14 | CASSQPEGGESNQPQHF | TGTGCCAGCAGCCAACCGGAGGGGGGGGAGAGCAATCAGCCCCAGCATTTT
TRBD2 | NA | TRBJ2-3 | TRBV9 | CASLPTSGGALDTQYF | TGTGCCAGCCTCCCGACTAGCGGGGGGGCCTTAGATACGCAGTATTTT
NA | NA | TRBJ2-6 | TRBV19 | CASSTPPTGSYSGANVLTF | TGTGCCAGTAGTACCCCGCCCACAGGTTCCTACTCTGGGGCCAACGTCCTGACTTTC
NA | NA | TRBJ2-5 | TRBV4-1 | CASSQDRRAQETQYF | TGCGCCAGCAGCCAAGATAGGCGGGCTCAAGAGACCCAGTACTTC
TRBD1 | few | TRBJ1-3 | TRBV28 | CASSLVGQGSGNTIYF | TGTGCCAGCAGTTTAGTCGGACAGGGGTCTGGAAACACCATATATTTT
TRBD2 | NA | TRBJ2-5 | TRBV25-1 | CASSDSGTSGGYQETQYF | TGTGCCAGCAGTGACTCCGGGACTAGCGGGGGTTATCAAGAGACCCAGTACTTC
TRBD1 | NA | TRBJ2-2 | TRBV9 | CASRAGQGTSNTGELFF | TGTGCCAGCAGGGCGGGACAGGGGACGTCGAACACCGGGGAGCTGTTTTTT
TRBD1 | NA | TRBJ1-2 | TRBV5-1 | CASSPWTGGRRNYGYTF | TGCGCCAGCAGCCCCTGGACAGGGGGCAGGAGAAACTATGGCTACACCTTC
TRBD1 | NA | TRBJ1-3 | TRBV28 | CASSLGGQLSGNTIYF | TGTGCCAGCAGCCTTGGGGGACAGCTCTCTGGAAACACCATATATTTT
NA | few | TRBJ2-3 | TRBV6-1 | CASIGWRGTDTQYF | TGTGCCAGCATCGGTTGGAGGGGCACAGATACGCAGTATTTT
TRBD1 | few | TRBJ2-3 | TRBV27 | CASSLSAGQVDTQYF | TGTGCCAGCAGTTTATCTGCTGGACAGGTGGATACGCAGTATTTT
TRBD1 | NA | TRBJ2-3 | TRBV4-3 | CASSQEARGLTDTQYF | TGCGCCAGCAGCCAAGAGGCCAGGGGGCTCACAGATACGCAGTATTTT
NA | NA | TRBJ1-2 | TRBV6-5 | CASISDQGGGYTF | TGTGCCAGCATAAGCGATCAGGGAGGTGGCTACACCTTC
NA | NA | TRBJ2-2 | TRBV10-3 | CAISSRAPNTGELFF | TGTGCCATCAGCTCCAGGGCCCCGAACACTGGGGAGCTGTTTTTT
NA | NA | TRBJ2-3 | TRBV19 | CASSIGLAADTQYF | TGTGCCAGTAGTATTGGACTCGCAGCAGATACGCAGTATTTT
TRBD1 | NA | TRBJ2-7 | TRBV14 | CASSQGDRGDEQYF | TGTGCCAGCAGCCAAGGGGACAGGGGGGACGAGCAGTACTTC
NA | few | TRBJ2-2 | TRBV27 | CASSPRTVNTGELFF | TGTGCCAGCAGTCCCCGGACTGTGAACACCGGGGAGCTGTTTTTT
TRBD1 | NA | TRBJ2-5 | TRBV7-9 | CASSLGSGQGFRETQYF | TGTGCCAGCAGCTTAGGGTCGGGACAGGGTTTCCGAGAGACCCAGTACTTC
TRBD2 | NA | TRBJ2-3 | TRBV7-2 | CASSLAGSGGIGGTQYF | TGTGCCAGCAGCTTAGCTGGTAGCGGGGGAATTGGAGGAACGCAGTATTTT
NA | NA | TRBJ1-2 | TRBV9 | CASSGQDLLNYGYTF | TGTGCCAGCAGCGGACAGGATTTACTTAACTATGGCTACACCTTC
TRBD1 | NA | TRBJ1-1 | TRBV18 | CASSPSGGMNTEAFF | TGTGCCAGCTCACCTTCAGGGGGTATGAACACTGAAGCTTTCTTT
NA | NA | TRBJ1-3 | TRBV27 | CASSLGARVGSGNTIYF | TGTGCCAGCAGTTTAGGGGCCAGGGTCGGCTCTGGAAACACCATATATTTT
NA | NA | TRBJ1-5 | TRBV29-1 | CSVLGREGQPQHF | TGCAGCGTGCTAGGGAGGGAGGGGCAGCCCCAGCATTTT
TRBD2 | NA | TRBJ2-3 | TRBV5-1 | CASSPLAGGPDTQYF | TGCGCCAGCAGCCCCCTAGCGGGGGGGCCAGATACGCAGTATTTT
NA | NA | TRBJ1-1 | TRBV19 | CASSIEAGENTEAFF | TGTGCCAGTAGTATAGAGGCGGGAGAGAACACTGAAGCTTTCTTT
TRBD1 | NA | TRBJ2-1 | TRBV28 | CASTQKGQGENEQFF | TGTGCCAGCACTCAAAAGGGACAGGGAGAAAATGAGCAGTTCTTC
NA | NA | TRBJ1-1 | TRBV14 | CASSFRDSYPNTEAFF | TGTGCCAGCAGCTTTCGGGACTCATACCCAAACACTGAAGCTTTCTTT
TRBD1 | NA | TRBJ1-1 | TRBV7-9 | CASSYSRDRVEAFF | TGTGCCAGCAGTTATTCCCGGGACAGGGTTGAAGCTTTCTTT
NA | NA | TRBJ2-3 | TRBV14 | CASSHLRGAGTDTQYF | TGTGCCAGCAGCCATTTACGGGGGGCCGGCACAGATACGCAGTATTTT
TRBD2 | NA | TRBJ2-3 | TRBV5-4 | CASSLPRRTAGADTQYF | TGTGCCAGCAGCTTGCCCCGTCGGACAGCGGGGGCAGATACGCAGTATTTT
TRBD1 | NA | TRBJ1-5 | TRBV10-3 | CAISESANGQGAQHF | TGTGCCATCAGTGAGTCGGCAAATGGACAGGGGGCCCAGCATTTT
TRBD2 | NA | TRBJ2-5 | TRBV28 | CASSSPLTERGGLEETQYF | TGTGCCAGCAGTTCACCCCTGACGGAGCGGGGGGGCCTAGAAGAGACCCAGTACTTC